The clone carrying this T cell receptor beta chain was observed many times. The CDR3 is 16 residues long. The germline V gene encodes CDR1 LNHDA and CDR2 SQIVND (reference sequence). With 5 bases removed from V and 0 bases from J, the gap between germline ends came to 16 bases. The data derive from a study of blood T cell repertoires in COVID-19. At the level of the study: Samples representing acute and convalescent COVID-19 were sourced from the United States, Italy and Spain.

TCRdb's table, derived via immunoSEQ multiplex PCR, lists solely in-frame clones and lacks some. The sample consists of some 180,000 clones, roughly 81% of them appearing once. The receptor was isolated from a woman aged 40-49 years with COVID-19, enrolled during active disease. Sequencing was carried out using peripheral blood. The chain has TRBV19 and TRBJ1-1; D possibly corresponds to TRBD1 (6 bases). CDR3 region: CASSPSWTDLNTEAFF. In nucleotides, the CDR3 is TGTGCCAGTAGTCCCTCTTGGACAGATTTGAACACTGAAGCTTTCTTT.